The entry below gives a single T cell receptor (beta chain) sequence along with its context. The sample comes from a study of T cell changes during pregnancy in multiple sclerosis. Only in-frame clones appear in the TCRdb table, and some are missing; sequencing was by immunoSEQ multiplex PCR. The sample shows some 94,000 clones, around 90% of them seen only once. Germline CDR1 MGHRA, CDR2 YSYEKL. CDR3 size: 14 residues. V was pared by 1 base and J by 8 bases, with 12 bases between. The clonotype was recovered from a female donor with multiple sclerosis, enrolled in a pregnancy study. This rearrangement joins TRBV4-1 to TRBJ2-1, with D maybe TRBD2 (5 bases). Sequences were derived from peripheral blood, sampled in the first trimester of pregnancy. In DNA, the CDR3 is TGCGCCAGCAGCCAAGCTTCGGGGATCGATGAGCAGTTCTTC. Residues: CASSQASGIDEQFF.